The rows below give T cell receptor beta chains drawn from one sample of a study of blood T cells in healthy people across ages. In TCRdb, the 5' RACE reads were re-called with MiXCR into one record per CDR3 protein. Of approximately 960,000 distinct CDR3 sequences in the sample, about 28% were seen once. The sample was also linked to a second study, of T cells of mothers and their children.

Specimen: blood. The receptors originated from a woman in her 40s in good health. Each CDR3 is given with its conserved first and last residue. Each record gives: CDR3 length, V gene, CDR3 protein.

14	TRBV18	CANSQDRSSYEQYF
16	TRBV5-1	CASSSATTSGAYEQYF
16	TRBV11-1	CASSSIAGGLTDTQYF
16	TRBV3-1	CASSQGTGLSGNTIYF
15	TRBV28	CASSLSTGRNTEAFF
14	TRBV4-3	CASSQDYKNTEAFF
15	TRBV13	CASSSAGFYPYEQYF
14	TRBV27	CASSPDRADNEQFF
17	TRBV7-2	CASSLLLQVPSRDGYTF
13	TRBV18	CASSRPGRTEAFF
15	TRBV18	CASSPIFPMGDEQFF
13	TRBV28	CASSLPDNEKLFF
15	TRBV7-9	CASSSPRSANTEAFF
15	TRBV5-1	CASSISGGEYNEQFF
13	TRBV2	CASQTVFSYEQYF
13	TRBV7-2	CASSSPLGTEAFF
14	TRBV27	CASSLQGCTDTQYF
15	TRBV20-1	CSAKGTTLNTGELFF
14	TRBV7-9	CASRGGPEDTEAFF
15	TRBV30	CAWELGTSSYNEQFF
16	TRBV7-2	CASSFGLAGGPYEQYF
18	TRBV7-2	CASSARQQTSSYNSPLHF
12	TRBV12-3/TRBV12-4	CASSFAGTEAFF
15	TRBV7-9	CASSLVGTAGAEAFF
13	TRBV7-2	CASSLGPNYGYTF
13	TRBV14	CASSPLEGYEQFF
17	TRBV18	CASSPQSMQGTIRAQHF
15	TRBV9	CASSGGLGNQETQYF
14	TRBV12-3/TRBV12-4	CASSFGASYNEQFF
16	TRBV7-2	CASSLAGGTSNQPQHF
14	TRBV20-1	CSASRDRSNYGYTF
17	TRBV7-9	CASSLAGLNREGETQYF
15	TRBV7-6	CASSPGAVSRYEQYF
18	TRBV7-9	CASSLVRGGASGANVLTF
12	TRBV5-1	CASSLAQGAFFF
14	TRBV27	CASSLDRGNGEAFF
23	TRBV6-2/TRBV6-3	CASSYSTTLVIAGGGLHRDTQYF
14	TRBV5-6	CASSGPGAYNEQYF
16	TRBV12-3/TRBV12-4	CASSPFTGLAGNTQYF
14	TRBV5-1	CASSLSLEGYGYTF
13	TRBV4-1	CASSQDRAYRYTF
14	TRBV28	CASSPPAGATEAFF
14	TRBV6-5	CASSYSTQGVGYTF
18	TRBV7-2	CASSHRGPPRGWGETQYF
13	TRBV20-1	CSASNGPSYEQYF
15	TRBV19	CASSIVRGPYNEQYF
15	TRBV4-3	CASSQGQAPTDTQYF